This entry is about one T cell receptor (beta chain). Its antigen is not identified. TCRdb re-called the reads with MiXCR, one entry per CDR3 protein. Of approximately 240,000 distinct CDR3 sequences in the sample, roughly an eighth were seen once. The record originates from a study of T cell repertoires in cytomegalovirus infection. About the study: CMV infection and matching HLA type were both indicated by public TCR beta signatures.

Regarding the study as a whole: HLA-C-restricted CMV-specific TCR beta clonotypes prevailed in the ex vivo response. Public TCR beta family frequency separated CMV-and-HLA carriers, including in an independent cohort.

The CDR3 totals 15 residues. Germline CDR1 is SNHLY and CDR2 is FYNNEI. Losses at the gene ends were 3 bases for V and 8 bases for J; bases not matched to a gene: 12. The receptor was isolated from a human donor in good health (CMV status not recorded). Some clones in this sample may be carry-over from other donors' samples. The sample consisted of PBMCs. The chain combines TRBV2 with TRBJ1-2; 7 nucleotides agree with TRBD1. The CDR3, as DNA: TGTGCCAGCAGTGAGCTTACAGGGGTACCGGAGGGCTACACCTTC. Its protein product is CASSELTGVPEGYTF.